These T cell receptor beta chains were read from a single sample in a study of blood T cell repertoires in COVID-19. Libraries were prepared by immunoSEQ multiplex PCR; TCRdb keeps only in-frame clonotypes and omits some of them. This sample yields 100,000 to 150,000 clones, of which about 88% are seen a single time; 0.95% to 1.5% belongs to the top ten. Material: peripheral blood. These receptors were taken from a woman older than 75 with acute or convalescent COVID-19. The CDR3 runs from the conserved cysteine through the conserved F or W. Each record gives: clone size, D gene, V gene, J gene, CDR3 DNA, CDR3 protein. D genes are given only for firm matches. The listing skips clone size in some rows; elsewhere it reads once, few, many or a size class.

size: .; D: TRBD2; V: TRBV27; J: TRBJ2-3; DNA: TGTGCCGGTCGGACTAGCGGGGGGGTAGATACGCAGTATTTT; CDR3: CAGRTSGGVDTQYF
size: .; D: TRBD1; V: TRBV10-3; J: TRBJ1-5; DNA: TGTGCCATCAGGAGACAGGGTATAGGTCAGCCCCAGCATTTT; CDR3: CAIRRQGIGQPQHF
size: .; D: TRBD1; V: TRBV5-1; J: TRBJ1-2; DNA: TGCGCCAGCAGCTTAACGGGACAGGAGATCGGCTACACCTTC; CDR3: CASSLTGQEIGYTF
size: .; D: TRBD1; V: TRBV7-3; J: TRBJ2-3; DNA: TGTGCCAGCAGCGTAGACAGGGTTACAGATACGCAGTATTTT; CDR3: CASSVDRVTDTQYF
size: .; D: .; V: TRBV10-1; J: TRBJ2-3; DNA: TGCGCCAGCAGTGAGGCGGGGAGCACAGATACGCAGTATTTT; CDR3: CASSEAGSTDTQYF
size: .; D: .; V: TRBV19; J: TRBJ2-1; DNA: TGTGCCATCTTAGGGTCGAGAGGGGAGCAGTTCTTC; CDR3: CAILGSRGEQFF
size: .; D: .; V: TRBV7-2; J: TRBJ1-5; DNA: TGTGCCAGCAAACAGGGATTAGATAGCAATCAGCCCCAGCATTTT; CDR3: CASKQGLDSNQPQHF
size: once; D: .; V: TRBV5-6; J: TRBJ2-2; DNA: TGTGCCAGCACCGAGTTAGGGGCCGGCACCGGGGAGCTGTTTTTT; CDR3: CASTELGAGTGELFF
size: once; D: TRBD2; V: TRBV28; J: TRBJ2-7; DNA: TGTGCCAGCAGACCCCCGGGGACTAAATCCTACGAGCAGTACTTC; CDR3: CASRPPGTKSYEQYF
size: .; D: TRBD2; V: TRBV19; J: TRBJ2-7; DNA: TGTGCCAGTAGCACACTAGCGGCGAGCTCCTACGAGCAGTACTTC; CDR3: CASSTLAASSYEQYF
size: .; D: .; V: TRBV10-3; J: TRBJ1-1; DNA: TGTGCCATCTCCCAGGGTCTAGACACTGAAGCTTTCTTT; CDR3: CAISQGLDTEAFF
size: .; D: TRBD1; V: TRBV5-5; J: TRBJ1-2; DNA: TGTGCCAGCAGCCCCCCGGACAGGGCATATGGCTACACCTTC; CDR3: CASSPPDRAYGYTF
size: once; D: .; V: TRBV7-9; J: TRBJ1-4; DNA: TGTGCCAGCAGCTCCCAGGGTAGCACTAATGAAAAACTGTTTTTT; CDR3: CASSSQGSTNEKLFF
size: once; D: .; V: TRBV3-1/TRBV3-2; J: TRBJ1-2; DNA: TGTGCCAGCAGCCAAGGCGCAGGGTATGGCTACACCTTC; CDR3: CASSQGAGYGYTF
size: .; D: .; V: TRBV11-1; J: TRBJ2-2; DNA: TGTGCCAGCAGAATTCAGATGAACACCGGGGAGCTGTTTTTT; CDR3: CASRIQMNTGELFF
size: .; D: TRBD1; V: TRBV19; J: TRBJ1-2; DNA: TGTGCCAGTACCCTACAGGGGCTTAACTATGGCTACACCTTC; CDR3: CASTLQGLNYGYTF
size: .; D: .; V: TRBV9; J: TRBJ2-3; DNA: TGTGCCAGCAGCGTAAGCATTACAGATACGCAGTATTTT; CDR3: CASSVSITDTQYF
size: .; D: .; V: TRBV6-5; J: TRBJ2-1; DNA: TGTGCCAGCAGTAGGGGGGGGCACAATGAGCAGTTCTTC; CDR3: CASSRGGHNEQFF
size: .; D: TRBD2; V: TRBV6-1; J: TRBJ2-1; DNA: TGTGCCAGCAGTGAACTAGCGGTGAGTGAGCAGTTCTTC; CDR3: CASSELAVSEQFF
size: .; D: TRBD2; V: TRBV7-9; J: TRBJ2-1; DNA: TGTGCCAGCAGTCAGAAGACTAGCGGTTACAATGAGCAGTTCTTC; CDR3: CASSQKTSGYNEQFF
size: .; D: TRBD2; V: TRBV5-4; J: TRBJ2-5; DNA: TGTGCCAGCAGCTTGGGAGCGGGGGGGAGAGAGACCCAGTACTTC; CDR3: CASSLGAGGRETQYF
size: .; D: .; V: TRBV27; J: TRBJ1-5; DNA: TGTGCCAGCAGCATGGACAGTAGTAGCAATCAGCCCCAGCATTTT; CDR3: CASSMDSSSNQPQHF
size: .; D: TRBD1; V: TRBV3-1/TRBV3-2; J: TRBJ2-7; DNA: TGTGCCAGCACGTACGGGACAGGGTTCTACGAGCAGTACTTC; CDR3: CASTYGTGFYEQYF
size: .; D: .; V: TRBV18; J: TRBJ1-3; DNA: TGTGCCAGCTCACCAGCCAACAGAGTCTCTGGAAACACCATATATTTT; CDR3: CASSPANRVSGNTIYF
size: .; D: .; V: TRBV5-4; J: TRBJ2-2; DNA: TGTGCCAGCAGCTTCCCAGACTACACCGGGGAGCTGTTTTTT; CDR3: CASSFPDYTGELFF
size: .; D: TRBD1; V: TRBV6-2/TRBV6-3; J: TRBJ2-6; DNA: TGTGCCAGCAGTTACTCACAGGGGGCTTTTGGGGCCAACGTCCTGACTTTC; CDR3: CASSYSQGAFGANVLTF
size: .; D: .; V: TRBV9; J: TRBJ2-2; DNA: TGTGCCAGCAGCGCTTTGGGGGGTGGCACCGGGGAGCTGTTTTTT; CDR3: CASSALGGGTGELFF
size: .; D: .; V: TRBV28; J: TRBJ1-2; DNA: TGTGCCAGCAGTTTACCTCAGGGTTCCGGCTACACCTTC; CDR3: CASSLPQGSGYTF
size: .; D: TRBD2; V: TRBV7-9; J: TRBJ2-7; DNA: TGTGCCAGCAGCCCTGGACTAGCGGGGGTGGTCTCCTACGAGCAGTACTTC; CDR3: CASSPGLAGVVSYEQYF
size: once; D: .; V: TRBV6-5; J: TRBJ1-1; DNA: TGTGCCGCCGGTGCCAGGGCAAACACTGAAGCTTTCTTT; CDR3: CAAGARANTEAFF
size: .; D: TRBD1; V: TRBV5-1; J: TRBJ2-2; DNA: TGCGCCAGCAGCTGGGGACAGGGAGCGAACACCGGGGAGCTGTTTTTT; CDR3: CASSWGQGANTGELFF
size: .; D: .; V: TRBV9; J: TRBJ2-7; DNA: TGTGCCAGCAGCGCCCGGGGTGCGGGTAACCCCGAGCAGTACTTC; CDR3: CASSARGAGNPEQYF
size: .; D: .; V: TRBV27; J: TRBJ1-1; DNA: TGTGCCAGCAGTTTGTCGGGGAGGGGAACTGAAGCTTTCTTT; CDR3: CASSLSGRGTEAFF
size: .; D: .; V: TRBV7-8; J: TRBJ2-2; DNA: TGTGCCAGCAGCTTAGGGGGAGGCGGGGAGCTGTTTTTT; CDR3: CASSLGGGGELFF
size: once; D: TRBD1; V: TRBV12-3/TRBV12-4; J: TRBJ2-3; DNA: TGTGCCAGCAGCTTACAGGGGCAAGATACGCAGTATTTT; CDR3: CASSLQGQDTQYF
size: .; D: TRBD1; V: TRBV19; J: TRBJ1-5; DNA: TGTGCCAGTAGTATGTCCCGGGACAGGGGATCCCAGCCCCAGCATTTT; CDR3: CASSMSRDRGSQPQHF
size: few; D: .; V: TRBV4-2; J: TRBJ1-1; DNA: TGTGCCAGCAGCCAAGTACCAGGCGCTAACACTGAAGCTTTCTTT; CDR3: CASSQVPGANTEAFF
size: .; D: .; V: TRBV27; J: TRBJ1-6; DNA: TGTGCCAGCGGCATGTCGAACCTGTATAATTCACCCCTCCACTTT; CDR3: CASGMSNLYNSPLHF
size: .; D: TRBD2; V: TRBV2; J: TRBJ2-5; DNA: TGTGCCAGCAGTGAATCCCCAACTAGCGGGGCTGAGACCCAGTACTTC; CDR3: CASSESPTSGAETQYF
size: .; D: .; V: TRBV2; J: TRBJ2-1; DNA: TGTGCCAGCAGTGGAGAGATCTACAATGAGCAGTTCTTC; CDR3: CASSGEIYNEQFF
size: .; D: .; V: TRBV7-3; J: TRBJ2-3; DNA: TGTGCCAGCAGCTTAAATGTCAGGAGCACAGATACGCAGTATTTT; CDR3: CASSLNVRSTDTQYF
size: few; D: .; V: TRBV19; J: TRBJ1-6; DNA: TGTGCCAGTAGTCCCGCCGGGGGTTCACCCCTCCACTTT; CDR3: CASSPAGGSPLHF
size: .; D: TRBD1; V: TRBV7-2; J: TRBJ2-3; DNA: TGTGCCAGCAGCCGGGACAGGGGGAGAAATACGCAGTATTTT; CDR3: CASSRDRGRNTQYF